The TCR beta chain under discussion was sequenced for a study of T-cell reconstitution after alpha-beta-depleted transplantation in children. A library of TCRbeta sequences, prepared with unique molecular identifiers, was generated. TCRdb fed the PCR reads into MiXCR, producing one record per CDR3 protein. Of 550,000 to 600,000 distinct CDR3 sequences listed, under 30% are singletons. Trimming removed 3 bases at V and 0 bases at J, with 8 bases between. The CDR3 runs 15 residues. Per the germline V gene, CDR1 is LGHDT and CDR2 is YNNKEL (reference sequence). Note on this clonotype: What it recognizes is unknown.

Study outcomes and limitations: Newly made T cells mostly supplied T-cell counts and diversity one year after transplant. Recipient T cells and thymic progenitors that survived were the source of the high TCRbeta diversity seen at day 60 in some patients.

The specimen comprised PBMCs, mostly from graft donor cells, sampled 360 days after TCRalphabeta/CD19-depleted stem cell transplant. The sequence was obtained from a boy under two years old who had a stem cell transplant for acute myeloid leukemia, so the T cells may come from the graft donor. The rearrangement joins TRBV3-1 to TRBJ1-4, with no clear D. The DNA for the CDR3 is TGTGCCAGCAGCCAGAGGCGTGCAACTAATGAAAAACTGTTTTTT. As protein: CASSQRRATNEKLFF.